Below are 14 T cell receptor beta chains sequenced from a single sample in a study of shared clonotypes between healthy human individuals (dated by TCRdb to about 2020). The library was produced with the immunoSEQ multiplex PCR assay. Held by TCRdb, this immuneACCESS table contains in-frame sequences only and omits some clones. Under half of the omission traces to an unresolved V gene where checked; the cause of the rest is unknown. This sample has approximately 1,500,000 clones in its table, and roughly 96% of those were observed once. The ten most abundant clones make up approximately 1.1% of the sample. The sample consisted of naive CD4+ T cells sorted from blood. Read against the paper, the sample's cell subset or site label means: CD45RA+ positively selected. These receptors were collected from a man between 25 and 39 years old in good health.

The rearrangement uses TRBV10-1 and TRBJ2-3, with 10 bases lining up with TRBD2. The CDR3 is 15 residues long. Germline-derived CDR1 and CDR2 are WNHNN and SYGVQD (reference sequence). The junction had 8 bases not matched to a gene; V was cut back by 5 bases and J by 6 bases. The CDR3 is CASSRTSGEGDTQYF. The CDR3 bases are TGCGCCAGCAGTCGGACTAGCGGAGAGGGGGATACGCAGTATTTT.

The chain uses TRBV27 and TRBJ2-1, with 7 positions matching TRBD1. CDR1 and CDR2 (germline): MNHEY, SMNVEV (reference sequence). CDR3 length: 12 amino acids. J gave up 13 bases and V 4 bases, and 7 bases lay outside the gene matches. CDR3 in amino acids: CASSSLRGNQFF. The CDR3 coding sequence is TGTGCCAGCAGTTCCCTCAGGGGGAATCAGTTCTTC.

The chain is built from TRBV20-1 and TRBJ1-1, with a possible D match to TRBD1 (5 bases). The ends were cut back, 5 bases at V and 5 bases at J, with 9 bases in the middle. Germline assignment: CDR1 DFQATT and CDR2 SNEGSKA (reference sequence). There are 11 residues in the CDR3. DNA for the CDR3: TGCAGTGCTCATCCAGGGACTGAAGCTTTCTTT. Translating gives CSAHPGTEAFF.

The chain recombines TRBV11-2 with TRBJ2-1, with 15 positions matching TRBD2. Per germline, CDR1 SGHAT and CDR2 FQNNGV. V shed 6 bases, J shed 7 bases, and the junction held 4 bases outside the gene matches. The CDR3 length is 15 residues. CDR3 amino acids: CASRSGLAGGNEQFF. CDR3 DNA sequence: TGTGCCAGCAGATCGGGACTAGCGGGAGGAAATGAGCAGTTCTTC.

The chain uses TRBV11-3 and TRBJ2-1, with TRBD1 as a possible D gene (5 bases). Germline CDR1 SGHNT, CDR2 YENEEA. Trimming took 4 bases from V and 8 from J, leaving 12 bases between them. The length of the CDR3 is 13 residues. The CDR3 here is CASSWTQGDEQFF. CDR3 in DNA: TGTGCCAGCAGCTGGACCCAGGGTGATGAGCAGTTCTTC.

V usage is TRBV18 and J usage is TRBJ2-2; TRBD2 matches 8 bases. V was pared by 4 bases and J by 7 bases, with 8 bases of the junction left unmatched. From germline, CDR1 is KGHSH and CDR2 LQKENI. The CDR3 loop spans 15 amino acids. CDR3 DNA: TGTGCCAGCTCACTTCCACCGGGACTAGACGGGGAGCTGTTTTTT. Its protein product is CASSLPPGLDGELFF.

J is TRBJ2-1 and V is TRBV4-1; the match to TRBD1 covers 9 bases. The V gene end was trimmed by 4 bases and the J gene end by 0 bases; junction bases not matched to a gene: 7. The CDR3 covers 17 residues. The germline CDR1 and CDR2 sequences are MGHRA and YSYEKL. Written as DNA, the CDR3 is TGCGCCAGCAGCCCGACGACAGGGGGTAGCTCCTACAATGAGCAGTTCTTC. Residues: CASSPTTGGSSYNEQFF.

The gene calls are TRBV5-4 and TRBJ1-4, with TRBD1 matching 10 bases. The CDR3 runs to 14 residues. Germline V gene lookup returns CDR1 SGHNT and CDR2 YYREEE (reference sequence). V shed 4 bases and J 8 bases; nucleotides not matched to a gene: 5. This chain's CDR3 is CASSTGTGAEKLFF. The CDR3 DNA sequence: TGTGCCAGCAGCACCGGGACAGGGGCCGAAAAACTGTTTTTT.

The CDR3 DNA is TGTGCCAGCAGTGAACGAAGCCGAACTAGCTCCTACAATGAGCAGTTCTTC. It encodes CASSERSRTSSYNEQFF. The chain joins TRBV2 to TRBJ2-1; D possibly corresponds to TRBD2 (5 bases). The CDR3 length is 17 residues. V shed 2 bases and J shed 0 bases, with 14 bases lying between them. Germline V gene lookup returns CDR1 SNHLY and CDR2 FYNNEI.

The chain joins TRBV6-4 to TRBJ2-2, with TRBD1 as a possible D gene (6 bases). Germline V gives CDR1 MRHNA, CDR2 SNTAGT. CDR3 length equals 14 residues. V was clipped by 7 bases and J by 6 bases, with 15 bases between them. The CDR3 region is CASKREQGSGELFF. The CDR3 coding sequence is TGTGCCAGCAAAAGAGAACAGGGCTCCGGGGAGCTGTTTTTT.

Comments on this clone: Distinct nucleotide sequences in the sample also encode this CDR3. The rearrangement links TRBV6-5 to TRBJ2-7, with 7 bases matching TRBD1. This CDR3 has 14 residues. The V segment lost 4 bases and the J segment 2 bases; nucleotides outside the gene matches: 5. From germline, CDR1 is MNHEY and CDR2 SVGAGI. The CDR3 nucleotides read TGTGCCAGCAGTTCGACAGGGTTACCCTACGAGCAGTACTTC. Translated, it gives CASSSTGLPYEQYF.

The chain is built from TRBV9 and TRBJ2-2; TRBD2 matches 11 bases. J gave up 1 base and V 3 bases, and 2 bases lay outside the gene matches. Germline loops: CDR1 SGDLS, CDR2 YYNGEE. CDR3 length: 16 residues. The CDR3 loop is CASSGTSGRNTGELFF. As DNA, the CDR3 is TGTGCCAGCAGCGGAACTAGCGGGAGGAACACCGGGGAGCTGTTTTTT.

The chain couples TRBV5-1 to TRBJ2-2; D remains unclear. CDR3 length: 15 amino acids. The V gene's germline CDR1 is SGHRS and CDR2 YFSETQ. Trimming took 0 bases from V and 0 from J, leaving 6 bases between them. The CDR3 DNA sequence: TGCGCCAGCAGCTTGGACCGATCGAACACCGGGGAGCTGTTTTTT. This codes for CASSLDRSNTGELFF.

The chain has TRBV7-8 and TRBJ2-5, with a tentative D call TRBD2 (5 bases). This CDR3 is built from 16 residues. CDR1 and CDR2 from the germline V gene are SGHVS and FQNEAQ. V lost 4 bases to trimming and J lost 4 bases, with 19 bases between them. CDR3 DNA: TGTGCCAGCAGCTACTTCATAACCCCGGGGAGAGAGACCCAGTACTTC. It specifies CASSYFITPGRETQYF.